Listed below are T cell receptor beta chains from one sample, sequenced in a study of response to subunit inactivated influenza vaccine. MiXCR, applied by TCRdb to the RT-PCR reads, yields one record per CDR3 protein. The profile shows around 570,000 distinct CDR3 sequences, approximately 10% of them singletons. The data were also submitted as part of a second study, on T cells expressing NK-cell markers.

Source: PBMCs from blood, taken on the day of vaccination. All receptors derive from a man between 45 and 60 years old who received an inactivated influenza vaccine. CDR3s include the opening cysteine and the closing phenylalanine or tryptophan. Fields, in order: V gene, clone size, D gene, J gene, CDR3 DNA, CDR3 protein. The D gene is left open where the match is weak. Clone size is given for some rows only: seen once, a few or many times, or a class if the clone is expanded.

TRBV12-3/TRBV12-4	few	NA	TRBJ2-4	TGTGCCAGCAGCCCGGACATTCCGGCGAGCATTCAGTACTTC	CASSPDIPASIQYF
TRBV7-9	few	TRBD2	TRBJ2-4	TGTGCCAGCAGCTTCGCGGGGGGGCTGATGGTCTTC	CASSFAGGLMVF
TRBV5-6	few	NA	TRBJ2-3	TGTGCCAGCAGCTTGTTTTCAGGACCAGATACGCAGTATTTT	CASSLFSGPDTQYF
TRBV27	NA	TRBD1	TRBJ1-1	TGTGCCAGCGGACAGGGTGTTATTGGCGCTGAAGCTTTCTTT	CASGQGVIGAEAFF
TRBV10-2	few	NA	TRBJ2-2	TGCGCCAGCAGTCCTAGCTGGGTCACCGGGGAGCTGTTTTTT	CASSPSWVTGELFF
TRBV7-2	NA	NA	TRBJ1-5	TGTGCCAGCAGCTTAAATTATGGTCAGCCCCAGCATTTT	CASSLNYGQPQHF
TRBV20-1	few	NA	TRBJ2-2	TGCAGTGCTAGGGCGGAGGGAAACACCGGGGAGCTGTTTTTT	CSARAEGNTGELFF
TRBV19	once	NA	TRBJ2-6	TGTGCCAGCCGTCTCGAGGGTGGGGCCAACGTCCTGACTTTC	CASRLEGGANVLTF
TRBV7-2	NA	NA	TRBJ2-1	TGTGCCAGCAGCTTACGATATGAGCAGTTCTTC	CASSLRYEQFF
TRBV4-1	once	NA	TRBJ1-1	TGCGACAGCAGCCAAGCAGGGGACCTCAACACTGAAGCTTTCTTT	CDSSQAGDLNTEAFF
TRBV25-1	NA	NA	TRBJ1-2	TGTGCCAGCAGTGAATCTCAGGGGGGCTACACCTTC	CASSESQGGYTF
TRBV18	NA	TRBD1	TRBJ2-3	TGTGCCAGCTCACCCATGGACAGGACGGATACGCAGTATTTT	CASSPMDRTDTQYF
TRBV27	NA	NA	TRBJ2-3	TGTGCCAGCAAGTATGGGGATTACGAAGATACGCAGTATTTT	CASKYGDYEDTQYF
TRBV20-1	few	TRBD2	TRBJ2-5	TGCAGTGCCGGGACTAGCGGGGGGCCTTGGACCCAGTACTTC	CSAGTSGGPWTQYF
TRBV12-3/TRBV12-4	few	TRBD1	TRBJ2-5	TGTGCCAGCACCAATACAGGGGGCGCGAAGACCCAGTACTTC	CASTNTGGAKTQYF
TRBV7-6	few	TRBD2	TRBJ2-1	TGTGCCAGCAGCTTAGAAGCGGGAGGGGTAAATGAGCAGTTCTTC	CASSLEAGGVNEQFF
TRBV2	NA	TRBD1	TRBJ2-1	TGTGCCAGCAGAAAGCAGGGGGTAGGCAATGAGCAGTTCTTC	CASRKQGVGNEQFF
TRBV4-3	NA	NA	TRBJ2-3	TGCGCCAGCAGCCGACAAACCGGAGATACGCAGTATTTT	CASSRQTGDTQYF
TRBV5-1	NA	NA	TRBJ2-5	TGCGCCAGCAGCTATACAGGGACCCCAGAGACCCAGTACTTC	CASSYTGTPETQYF
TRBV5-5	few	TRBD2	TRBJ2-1	TGTGCCAGCAGCTCCAAACTTACTAGCGGGGGGGCTAATGAGCAGTTCTTC	CASSSKLTSGGANEQFF
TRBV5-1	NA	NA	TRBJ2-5	TGCGCCAGCAGCTTGACTTTGGGGGGTTACGAGACCCAGTACTTC	CASSLTLGGYETQYF
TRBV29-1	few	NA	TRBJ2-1	TGCAGCGTTGGTGGCCCCGGCCTCTACAATGAGCAGTTCTTC	CSVGGPGLYNEQFF
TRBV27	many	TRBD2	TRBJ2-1	TGTGCCAGCAGCCCCGGAACTAGCGGGGTTTACAATGAGCAGTTCTTC	CASSPGTSGVYNEQFF
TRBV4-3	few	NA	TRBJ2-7	TGCGCCAGCAGCCAATCCGCTGGGGGCGGGAGCTCCTACGAGCAGTACTTC	CASSQSAGGGSSYEQYF
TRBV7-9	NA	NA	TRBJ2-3	TGTGCCAGCAGCTCCCGACTGGCCCAGGATACGCAGTATTTT	CASSSRLAQDTQYF
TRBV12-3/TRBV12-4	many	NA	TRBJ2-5	TGTGCCAGCACCGACGGACAGGGAGGGCAAGAGACCCAGTACTTC	CASTDGQGGQETQYF
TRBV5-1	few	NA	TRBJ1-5	TGCGCCAGCAGCCTGTTTAGCGATCAGCCCCAGCATTTT	CASSLFSDQPQHF
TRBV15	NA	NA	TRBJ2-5	TGTGCCACCAGTGGGACGGGGCGGCAAGAGACCCAGTACTTC	CATSGTGRQETQYF
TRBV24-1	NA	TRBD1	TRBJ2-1	TGTGCCACCAGTTTAACGGGACAGGAGAGCTCCTACAATGAGCAGTTCTTC	CATSLTGQESSYNEQFF
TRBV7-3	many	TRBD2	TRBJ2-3	TGTGCCAGCAGCTTAACGGGAGGGAACACAGATACGCAGTATTTT	CASSLTGGNTDTQYF
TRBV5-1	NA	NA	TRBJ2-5	TGCGCCAGCAGCACTCCTAGGGGGACACCTTCGGGAGAGACCCAGTACTTC	CASSTPRGTPSGETQYF
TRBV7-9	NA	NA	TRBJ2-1	TGTGCCAGCAGCTTATCAACGGGAGTGGCCGATGAGCAGTTCTTC	CASSLSTGVADEQFF
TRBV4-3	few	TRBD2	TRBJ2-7	TGCGCCAGCAGCCAGAGGACTAGCGGGGACTACGAGCAGTACTTC	CASSQRTSGDYEQYF
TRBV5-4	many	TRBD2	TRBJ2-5	TGTGCCAGCAGCTTAGATAGCGGGGGGGCCGAGACCCAGTACTTC	CASSLDSGGAETQYF
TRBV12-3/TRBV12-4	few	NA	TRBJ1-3	TGTGCCAGCAGTTTCGGGGACTCTGGAAACACCATATATTTT	CASSFGDSGNTIYF
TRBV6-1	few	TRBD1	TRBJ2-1	TGTGCCAGCAGTCCAGGGCAGGGGGATTACAATGAGCAGTTCTTC	CASSPGQGDYNEQFF
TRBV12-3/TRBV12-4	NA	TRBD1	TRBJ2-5	TGTGCCAGCAGCACCCTTCGCGGGACAGGGTTTCGAGAGACCCAGTACTTC	CASSTLRGTGFRETQYF
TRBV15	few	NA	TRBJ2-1	TGTGCCACGAGGGCCCGAGTCCTCAATGAGCAGTTCTTC	CATRARVLNEQFF
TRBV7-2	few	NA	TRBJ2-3	TGTGCCAGCAGATCCCCCCCCACAGATACGCAGTATTTT	CASRSPPTDTQYF
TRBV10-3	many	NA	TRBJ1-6	TGTGCCACCAAAACTAACAAGTCCTATAATTCACCCCTCCACTTT	CATKTNKSYNSPLHF
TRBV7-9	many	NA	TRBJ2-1	TGTGCCAGCAGCTTAGAACATTACGCTTACAATGAGCAGTTCTTC	CASSLEHYAYNEQFF
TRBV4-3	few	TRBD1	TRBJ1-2	TGCGCCAGCAGCCAGAGACAGGGGGCGAAGTATGGCTACACCTTC	CASSQRQGAKYGYTF
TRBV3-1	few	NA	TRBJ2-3	TGTGCCAGCAGCACACGCCGCGGGACCTCGGTAGGACATACGCAGTATTTT	CASSTRRGTSVGHTQYF
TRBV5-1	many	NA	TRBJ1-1	TGCGCCAGCAGCCTGGGGACCCCTGAAGCTTTCTTT	CASSLGTPEAFF
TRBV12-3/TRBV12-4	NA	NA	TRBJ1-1	TGTGCCAGCACGGGGCGGCACTCCGGCGCTGAAGCTTTCTTT	CASTGRHSGAEAFF
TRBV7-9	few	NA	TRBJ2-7	TGTGCCAGCAGCCGCCGGGACAACGCCTACGAGCAGTACTTC	CASSRRDNAYEQYF
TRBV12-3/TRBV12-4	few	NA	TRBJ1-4	TGTGCCAGCAGTTTAGAGGGGATCCATGAAAAACTGTTTTTT	CASSLEGIHEKLFF
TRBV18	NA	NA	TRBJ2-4	TGTGCCAGCTCTCTTCATGTGGGATTGGAAAACATTCAGTACTTC	CASSLHVGLENIQYF
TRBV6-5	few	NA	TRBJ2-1	TGTGCCAGCAGTGACAGCTCAGGTGAGCAGTTCTTC	CASSDSSGEQFF
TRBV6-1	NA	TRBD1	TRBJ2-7	TGTGCCAGCAGTGAAATCAGGGGGCTTTACGAGCAGTACTTC	CASSEIRGLYEQYF
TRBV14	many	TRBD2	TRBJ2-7	TGTGCCAGCAGCCACGGGACTAGCGGGGCCTACGAGCAGTACTTC	CASSHGTSGAYEQYF
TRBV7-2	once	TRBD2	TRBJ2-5	TGTGCCAGCAGCTTAGTTTCTCGCGGGGGACAAGAGACCCAGTACTTC	CASSLVSRGGQETQYF
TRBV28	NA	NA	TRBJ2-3	TGTGCCAGCAGCCCCGTGGACAGCGGACTGTTGGATACGCAGTATTTT	CASSPVDSGLLDTQYF
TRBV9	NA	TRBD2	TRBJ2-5	TGTGCCAGCAGCGTAGCTTCTTGGGCGGGAGGGGGTGAGACCCAGTACTTC	CASSVASWAGGGETQYF
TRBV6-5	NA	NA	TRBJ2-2	TGTGCCAGCAGTTACCGGGTCGATGCCGGGGAGCTGTTTTTT	CASSYRVDAGELFF